This entry concerns a single T cell receptor beta chain. The antigen is unknown. The data were taken from a study of cytomegalovirus exposure and HLA in healthy donors. Study summary: Earlier results showed some 120 million unique TCR beta sequences derived from 150 million to 200 million T cells. Within an early data release were around 80 million unique TCRs drawn from HLA-typed donors.

With 4 bases removed from V and 1 base from J, the gap between germline ends came to 17 bases. The CDR3 has 17 amino acids. In germline, CDR1 is SGDLS, CDR2 YYNGEE. Study-wide points: Researchers left out some V segments, among them TRBV6-2 and TRBV6-3, as indistinguishable. V- and J-gene trimming in TCR beta was tied to a missense DCLRE1C variant by an analysis performed later.

The primer mix had 60 Vbeta and 13 Jbeta primers. The assay was immunoSEQ multiplex PCR, and TCRdb's table has in-frame clones only and misses some. This table has approximately 120,000 clones, 75% to 80% appearing once. The chain combines TRBV9 with TRBJ2-2; TRBD1 might be the D (6 bases). The sample taken for sequencing was PBMCs. This sequence originates from a man between 40 and 49 years old in good health and CMV-seronegative. Here the CDR3 DNA reads TGTGCCAGCAGCCCTTCAGGGGTGGTTATGAACACCGGGGAGCTGTTTTTT. As protein: CASSPSGVVMNTGELFF.